This T cell receptor (beta chain) was found in a study of molecular identifiers for immune sequencing clone quantification. The study, taken as a whole, reports: In naive cells, clones above 20 RNA copies held under 1% of molecules, whereas in effector cells they held over 99%.

Based on a CD8+CD4-CCR7+CD45RA+ profile, naive CD8 T cells were sorted. TCRdb redid the calling of the PCR reads with MiXCR, one entry per CDR3 protein. This sample has around 470,000 distinct CDR3 sequences, with about 22% found just once. This CDR3 is 14 amino acids long. V lost 1 base and J 4 bases, leaving 7 bases between the germline ends. The germline V gene has CDR1 MGHRA and CDR2 YSYEKL. This clonotype has ten or more counts. No antigen is known for it. The TCR originated in a human donor in good health. Some libraries in this study had Jurkat cell RNA spiked in. The rearrangement uses TRBV4-1 and TRBJ2-2; D uncertain. Sequenced input: naive CD8+ T cells from blood, with Jurkat cell RNA spiked in. The subset: FACS-sorted CD8+CD4-CCR7+CD45RA+ naive T cells. CDR3 DNA sequence: TGCGCCAGCAGCCAAGTCGGCTTCACCGGGGAGCTGTTTTTT. Translation: CASSQVGFTGELFF.